This entry lists 13 T cell receptor beta chains sequenced from one sample in a study of human T cells and chemical hapten exposure. Sample time point: pre-sensitization, week 0. Documented treatment: therapeutic diphenylcyclopropenone sensitization with weekly scalp DPC. TCRdb re-derived calls from the RACE reads in MiXCR, one entry per CDR3 protein. The data show fewer than 150,000 distinct CDR3 sequences, approximately 13% seen once. The source was whole blood, collected in connection with sensitization to the hapten diphenylcyclopropenone (DPC). The receptors were sampled from a young woman with alopecia areata. Some clones in this sample may be carry-over from other donors' samples.

The sample holds many counts of this clonotype. The rearrangement joins TRBV4-1 to TRBJ1-2; no firm D call. Trimming took off 2 bases at V and 2 bases at J, with 9 bases between the two ends. The CDR3 length is 14 residues. Germline V lookup: CDR1 MGHRA, CDR2 YSYEKL. The CDR3 DNA reads TGCGCCAGCAGCCAACGGACGACCAACTATGGCTACACCTTC. It is translated as CASSQRTTNYGYTF.

Many counts were recorded for this clonotype. V and J are TRBV29-1 and TRBJ2-7, with 7 bases identical to TRBD1. The CDR3 is 11 residues long. Germline loops: CDR1 SQVTM, CDR2 ANQGSEA. V lost 7 bases and J lost 6; bases outside the gene matches: 6. The CDR3 here is CSAGDRAEQYF. DNA of the CDR3: TGCAGCGCAGGAGACAGGGCCGAGCAGTACTTC.

This clonotype occurred many times. V and J are TRBV6-6 and TRBJ1-4; D gene ambiguous. CDR3 size: 15 residues. V shed 0 bases and J shed 4 bases, with 9 bases lying between them. In germline, CDR1 is MNHNY, CDR2 SVGAGI (reference sequence). The chain's CDR3 is CASSYSSGDNEKLFF. CDR3 in DNA: TGTGCCAGCAGTTACTCGAGCGGTGATAATGAAAAACTGTTTTTT.

This clonotype showed up just a few times. The rearrangement links TRBV10-3 to TRBJ2-5; D is unclear. There are 13 residues in the CDR3. V lost 9 bases and J 0 bases, leaving 11 bases between the germline ends. Germline CDR1 and CDR2: ENHRY and SYGVKD. The CDR3: CAMGEADQETQYF. The CDR3 DNA reads as TGTGCCATGGGTGAGGCAGACCAAGAGACCCAGTACTTC.

The chain is built from TRBV6-4 and TRBJ2-2; D might be TRBD2 (5 bases). CDR3 length: 18 amino acids. From germline, CDR1 is MRHNA and CDR2 SNTAGT. Between the trimmed V and J ends, which lost 3 bases and 4 bases, there was a span of 21 bases. The CDR3 protein is CASSDGGGGESSTGELFF. In DNA, the CDR3 is TGTGCCAGCAGTGATGGCGGTGGTGGGGAGTCGAGCACCGGGGAGCTGTTTTTT.

The gene calls are TRBV7-2 and TRBJ2-3; 10 positions agree with TRBD2. V shed 2 bases, J shed 4 bases, and the junction held 9 bases outside the gene matches. The CDR3 has 17 residues. Per the germline V gene, CDR1 is SGHTA and CDR2 is FQGNSA. The CDR3 here is CASSLNRASGGADTQYF. The CDR3 coding sequence is TGTGCCAGCAGCTTAAATAGGGCTAGCGGGGGCGCAGATACGCAGTATTTT. The entire variable domain, with the rest obtained from reference TRBV7-2 and TRBJ2-3, is as follows: GAGVSQSPSNKVTEKGKDVELRCDPISGHTALYWYRQSLGQGLEFLIYFQGNSAPDKSGLPSDRFSAERTGGSVSTLTIQRTQQEDSAVYLCASSLNRASGGADTQYFGPGTRLTVL.

The chain carries TRBV28 and TRBJ2-4, with D perhaps TRBD1 (6 bases). This CDR3 has 14 residues. Deletions cut 3 bases from V and 4 bases from J, with 10 bases between. CDR1 is MDHEN and CDR2 is SYDVKM in the germline V gene. DNA for the CDR3: TGTGCCAGCAGTTTCCGGACAGCGAAAAACATTCAGTACTTC. It translates to CASSFRTAKNIQYF. Full variable domain (missing parts from reference TRBV28 and TRBJ2-4): DVKVTQSSRYLVKRTGEKVFLECVQDMDHENMFWYRQDPGLGLRLIYFSYDVKMKEKGDIPEGYSVSREKKERFSLILESASTNQTSMYLCASSFRTAKNIQYFGAGTRLSVL.

This clonotype was seen a few times. The gene calls are TRBV4-3 and TRBJ2-1; D possibly uses TRBD1 or TRBD2 (6 bases each). The CDR3 sequence is 16 residues long. The ends were cut back, 0 bases at V and 6 bases at J, with 15 bases in the middle. The V gene's germline CDR1 is LGHNA and CDR2 YSLEER. CDR3 sequence (DNA): TGCGCCAGCAGCCAAGAAGGGGGGCCGGTTTCCAATGAGCAGTTCTTC. Protein: CASSQEGGPVSNEQFF.

This clonotype has more than one count but fewer than ten. CDR3 residues: CASSLKIDLGETQYF. Here the CDR3 DNA reads TGTGCCAGCAGCTTAAAGATAGATTTGGGAGAGACCCAGTACTTC. This chain links TRBV7-2 with TRBJ2-5; D remains ambiguous. The V end was cut by 2 bases, the J end by 4 bases, with 14 bases between. Germline V gene sequence: CDR1 SGHTA, CDR2 FQGNSA. The CDR3 runs to 15 residues.

The rearrangement joins TRBV7-8 to TRBJ2-6; the D is unclear. This CDR3 has 13 residues. CDR1 and CDR2 (germline): SGHVS, FQNEAQ. Trimming removed 5 bases at V and 4 bases at J, with 6 bases between. The chain's CDR3 is CASSPLGANVLTF. CDR3 bases: TGTGCCAGCAGCCCCCTCGGGGCCAACGTCCTGACTTTC.

This clonotype came up a few times. The chain employs TRBV7-9 and TRBJ1-6; the D is unclear. CDR1 and CDR2 from the germline V gene are SEHNR and FQNEAQ (reference sequence). The CDR3 totals 15 residues. V lost 4 bases to trimming and J lost 7 bases, with 14 bases between them. Written as DNA, the CDR3 is TGTGCCAGCAGCTCTTCTACTTTGGGGAATTCACCCCTCCACTTT. Residues: CASSSSTLGNSPLHF.

This chain connects TRBV6-1 to TRBJ2-7; 12 nucleotides agree with TRBD2. CDR1 MNHNS and CDR2 SASEGT come from the germline V gene. This CDR3 spans 16 amino acids. The V and J ends lost 8 bases and 2 bases, in that order; junction bases with no gene match: 10. The CDR3 protein is CASFSLSSGGAYEQYF. Here the CDR3 DNA reads TGTGCCAGCTTTTCCTTATCTAGCGGGGGGGCCTACGAGCAGTACTTC.

The rearrangement uses TRBV6-6 and TRBJ1-2; D uncertain. Germline CDR1 and CDR2: MNHNY and SVGAGI (reference sequence). V was pared by 6 bases and J by 1 base, with 6 bases between. This CDR3 comprises 12 residues. CDR3 DNA: TGTGCCAGCAGAGACATTAACTATGGCTACACCTTC. It yields the protein CASRDINYGYTF.